Here is one T cell receptor beta chain with its context. The CDR3 extends over 14 amino acids. CDR1 is SNHLY, CDR2 FYNNEI, per germline. V lost 5 bases, J lost 6 bases, and 13 bases lay in between. Adults between about 18 and 95 years of age took part from fewer than 30 US areas. The data belong to a study of blood T cell repertoires in COVID-19. About the research overall: Recovery among Cohort 3 donors was established by two negative PCRs, clearance, or symptom resolution. The cDNA or gDNA used as material had been derived from T cells, B-cell-depleted T cells, or PBMCs. Samples of COVID-19 (acute and convalescent) were obtained from the United States, Italy and Spain.

Measured with immunoSEQ multiplex PCR; TCRdb has only the in-frame clones, and not every one. Seen here are roughly 140,000 clones, 84% observed once, and the top ten hold about 4%. This receptor was taken from a man aged 50 to 60 in a cohort exposed to, infected with or recovered from COVID-19 (not recorded which). The source material was PBMCs or T cells enriched from blood (not recorded which). V is TRBV2 and J is TRBJ2-2; D uncertain. For the CDR3, the DNA is TGTGCCAGCAGTCCCGTGGGTGAGGCCGGGGAGCTGTTTTTT. Translating gives CASSPVGEAGELFF. Drawing the rest from reference TRBV2 and TRBJ2-2, the complete variable domain is EPEVTQTPSHQVTQMGQEVILRCVPISNHLYFYWYRQILGQKVEFLVSFYNNEISEKSEIFDDQFSVERPDGSNFTLKIRSTKLEDSAMYFCASSPVGEAGELFFGEGSRLTVL.